A selection of T cell receptor beta chains follows, all from one sample in a study of post-analysis software for immune sequencing data. TCRdb reprocessed the PCR reads with MiXCR, giving one entry per CDR3 protein. Of 650,000 to 850,000 distinct CDR3 sequences in the sample, approximately 44% were seen once. The material sequenced was blood. These receptors came from a girl between 5 and 17 years old with multiple sclerosis. CDR3s include the opening cysteine and the closing phenylalanine or tryptophan.

v_gene: TRBV7-2
j_gene: TRBJ1-4
CDR3aa: CASSQDRGLGKLFF

v_gene: TRBV6-5
j_gene: .
CDR3aa: CASSYSSGASSEQYF

v_gene: TRBV6-6
j_gene: TRBJ2-1
CDR3aa: CASSYPRDRGYNEQFF

v_gene: TRBV20-1
j_gene: TRBJ2-7
CDR3aa: CSARASGSGRYEQYF

v_gene: TRBV7-9
j_gene: TRBJ2-6
CDR3aa: CASSSGLADVSSGANVLTF

v_gene: TRBV29-1
j_gene: .
CDR3aa: CSVDEGQGNIQYF

v_gene: TRBV7-9
j_gene: TRBJ2-1
CDR3aa: CASTEYSARDNEQFF

v_gene: TRBV20-1
j_gene: TRBJ2-7
CDR3aa: CSARASGSGSYEQYF

v_gene: TRBV12-3/TRBV12-4
j_gene: TRBJ2-7
CDR3aa: CASSPSGRIHEQYF

v_gene: TRBV29-1
j_gene: .
CDR3aa: CSVEGREGLGEQYF

v_gene: TRBV7-2
j_gene: TRBJ2-7
CDR3aa: CATRLREDYEQYF

v_gene: TRBV10-3
j_gene: TRBJ2-4
CDR3aa: CAISDMYREGAKNIQYF

v_gene: TRBV25-1
j_gene: TRBJ2-1
CDR3aa: CASSEWGDNEQFF

v_gene: TRBV20-1
j_gene: TRBJ2-5
CDR3aa: CSARDLAGAETQYF

v_gene: TRBV14
j_gene: TRBJ2-4
CDR3aa: CASSHSFAGGLPKNIQYF

v_gene: TRBV7-3
j_gene: TRBJ2-5
CDR3aa: CASSADYDQETQYF

v_gene: TRBV25-1
j_gene: TRBJ2-1
CDR3aa: CASSDAGRSYNEQFF

v_gene: TRBV5-1
j_gene: TRBJ2-7
CDR3aa: CASSLRQGGSYEQYF

v_gene: TRBV7-8
j_gene: TRBJ2-4
CDR3aa: CASSLVSGMGKNIQYF

v_gene: TRBV4-2
j_gene: TRBJ2-3
CDR3aa: CASSQGLASADTQYF

v_gene: TRBV20-1
j_gene: TRBJ2-3
CDR3aa: CSARDASGAGGRDTQYF

v_gene: TRBV5-1
j_gene: TRBJ1-2
CDR3aa: CASSLDPQAANYGYTF

v_gene: TRBV5-5
j_gene: TRBJ2-7
CDR3aa: CASSSGRELYEQYF

v_gene: TRBV6-6
j_gene: TRBJ2-7
CDR3aa: CASSWDRWGQYF

v_gene: TRBV5-5
j_gene: TRBJ2-5
CDR3aa: CASSWAGTSGPKETQYF

v_gene: TRBV20-1
j_gene: TRBJ2-7
CDR3aa: CSASQGSYEQYF

v_gene: TRBV6-1
j_gene: TRBJ1-2
CDR3aa: CASSEGAGIYGYTF

v_gene: TRBV4-2
j_gene: TRBJ2-3
CDR3aa: CASSRARASTDTQYF

v_gene: TRBV29-1
j_gene: TRBJ2-7
CDR3aa: CSVLAGGNEQYF

v_gene: TRBV4-2
j_gene: TRBJ2-5
CDR3aa: CAGSQGSGQKYQETQYF

v_gene: TRBV7-2
j_gene: TRBJ2-5
CDR3aa: CASSQGLAGEEQYF

v_gene: TRBV29-1
j_gene: TRBJ1-2
CDR3aa: CSVEQGNYGYTF

v_gene: TRBV12-3/TRBV12-4
j_gene: TRBJ1-6
CDR3aa: CASSLYGKGSPLHF

v_gene: TRBV6-5
j_gene: TRBJ2-1
CDR3aa: CASSYLLLAGGEAYNEQFF

v_gene: TRBV24-1
j_gene: TRBJ2-3
CDR3aa: CATSDPVAGGTDTQYF

v_gene: TRBV7-9
j_gene: TRBJ2-1
CDR3aa: CASSHGRDYHPYEQFF

v_gene: TRBV20-1
j_gene: .
CDR3aa: CSARFPGAGRGEQYF

v_gene: TRBV24-1
j_gene: TRBJ2-7
CDR3aa: CATSDWDSDEQYF